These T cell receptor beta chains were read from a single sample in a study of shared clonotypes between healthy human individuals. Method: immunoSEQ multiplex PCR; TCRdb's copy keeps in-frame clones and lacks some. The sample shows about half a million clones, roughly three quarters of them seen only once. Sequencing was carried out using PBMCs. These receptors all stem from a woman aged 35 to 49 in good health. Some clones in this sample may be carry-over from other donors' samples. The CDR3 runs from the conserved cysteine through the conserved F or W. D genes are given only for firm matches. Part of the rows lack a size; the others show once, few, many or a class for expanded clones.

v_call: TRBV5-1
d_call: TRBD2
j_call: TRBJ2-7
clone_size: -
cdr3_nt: TGCGCCAGCAGCTTGACAGCGGGAGGACCCTACGAGCAGTACTTC
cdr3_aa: CASSLTAGGPYEQYF

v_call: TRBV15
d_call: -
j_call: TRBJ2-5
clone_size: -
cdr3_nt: TGTGCCACCAGCAGAGACTCGCGGGAGACCCAGTACTTC
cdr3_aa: CATSRDSRETQYF

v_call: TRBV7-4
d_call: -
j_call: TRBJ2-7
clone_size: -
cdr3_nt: TGTGCCAGCAGCCCAACCAGGGAAATGGGTTTGGACGAGCAGTACTTC
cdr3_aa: CASSPTREMGLDEQYF

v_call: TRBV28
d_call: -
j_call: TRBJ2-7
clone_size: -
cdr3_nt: TGTGCCAGCAGAGGAGGGGGGGGACACTACGAGCAGTACTTC
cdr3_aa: CASRGGGGHYEQYF

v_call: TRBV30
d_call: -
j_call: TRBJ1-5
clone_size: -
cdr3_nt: TGTGCCTGGAGTGGAGGCCGGTTGGGGATTTATAGCAATCAGCCCCAGCATTTT
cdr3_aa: CAWSGGRLGIYSNQPQHF

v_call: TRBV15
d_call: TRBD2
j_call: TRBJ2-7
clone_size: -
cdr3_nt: TGTGCCACCAGCAGAGTAGCGGGAGATACCTACGAGCAGTACTTC
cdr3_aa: CATSRVAGDTYEQYF

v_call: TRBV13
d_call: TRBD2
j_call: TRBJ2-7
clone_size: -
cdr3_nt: TGTGCCAGCAGCTTCGGGGGGGCCTACGAGCAGTACTTC
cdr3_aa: CASSFGGAYEQYF

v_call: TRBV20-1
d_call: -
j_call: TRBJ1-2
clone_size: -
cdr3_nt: TGCAGTGCTAGTACGGATTATGGCTACACCTTC
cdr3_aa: CSASTDYGYTF

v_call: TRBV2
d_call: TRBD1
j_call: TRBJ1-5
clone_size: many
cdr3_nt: TGTGCCAGCAGTGAGAGCAGGGGGCTGTTTCAGCCCCAGCATTTT
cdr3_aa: CASSESRGLFQPQHF

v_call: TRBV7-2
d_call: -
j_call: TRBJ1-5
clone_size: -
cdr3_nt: TGTGCCAGCAGCTTAGCGGCGGGACCTGGGGAGCCCCAGCATTTT
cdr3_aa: CASSLAAGPGEPQHF

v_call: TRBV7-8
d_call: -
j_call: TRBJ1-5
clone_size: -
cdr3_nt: TGTGCCAGCAGCTTATTAACAGGAAATCAGCCCCAGCATTTT
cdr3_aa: CASSLLTGNQPQHF

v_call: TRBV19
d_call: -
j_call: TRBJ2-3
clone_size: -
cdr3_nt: TGTGCCAGTAGCCCCGATAGTTGGAGGCAGTATTTT
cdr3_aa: CASSPDSWRQYF

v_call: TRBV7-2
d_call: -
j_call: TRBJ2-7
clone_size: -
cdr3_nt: TGTGCCAGCAGCTTAGACCACATGAAAGTTTACGAGCAGTACTTC
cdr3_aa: CASSLDHMKVYEQYF

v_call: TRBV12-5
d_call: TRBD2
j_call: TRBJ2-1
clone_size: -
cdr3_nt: TGTGCTAGTGGTTTGGTACCCCCGGGACTAGCGGGACCGAGCTCCTACAATGAGCAGTTCTTC
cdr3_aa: CASGLVPPGLAGPSSYNEQFF

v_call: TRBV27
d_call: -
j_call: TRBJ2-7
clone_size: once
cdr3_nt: TGTGCCAGCAGCCCCTCGGGGAGACCTTACGAGCAGTACTTC
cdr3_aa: CASSPSGRPYEQYF

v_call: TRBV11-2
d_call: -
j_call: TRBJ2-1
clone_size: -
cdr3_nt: TGTGCCAGCAATGCCGACCACAATGAGCAGTTCTTC
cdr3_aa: CASNADHNEQFF

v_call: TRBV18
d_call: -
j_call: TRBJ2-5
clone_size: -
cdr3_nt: TGTGCCAGCTCACCACCGGGGCAGGAGACCCAGTACTTC
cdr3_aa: CASSPPGQETQYF

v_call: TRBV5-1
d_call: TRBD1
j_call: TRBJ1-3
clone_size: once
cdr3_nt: TGCGCCAGCAGCCCAGGACAGGGATCTGGAAACACCATATATTTT
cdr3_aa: CASSPGQGSGNTIYF

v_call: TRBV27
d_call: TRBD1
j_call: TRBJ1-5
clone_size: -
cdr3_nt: TGTGCCAGCAGACCAGGGGGAAATCAGCCCCAGCATTTT
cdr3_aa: CASRPGGNQPQHF

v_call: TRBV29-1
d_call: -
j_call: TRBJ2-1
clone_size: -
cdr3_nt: TGCAGCGTTGGTCTAGCTCCCAATGAGCAGTTCTTC
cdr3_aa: CSVGLAPNEQFF

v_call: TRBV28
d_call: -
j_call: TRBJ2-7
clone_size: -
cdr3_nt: TGTGCCACAGACAGCTCCTACGAGCAGTACTTC
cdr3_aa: CATDSSYEQYF

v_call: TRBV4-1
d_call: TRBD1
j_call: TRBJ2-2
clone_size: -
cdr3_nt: TGCGCCAGCAGCCAAGGTTGGGACAGGGATACCGGGGAGCTGTTTTTT
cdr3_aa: CASSQGWDRDTGELFF

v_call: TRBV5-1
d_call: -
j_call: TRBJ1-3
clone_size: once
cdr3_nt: TGCGCCAGCAGCGTCGCAGGGAGCTCTGGAAACACCATATATTTT
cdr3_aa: CASSVAGSSGNTIYF

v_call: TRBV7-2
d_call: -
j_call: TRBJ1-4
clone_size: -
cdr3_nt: TGTGCCAGCAGCCCCCGAGGCTATAATGAAAAACTGTTTTTT
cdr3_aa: CASSPRGYNEKLFF

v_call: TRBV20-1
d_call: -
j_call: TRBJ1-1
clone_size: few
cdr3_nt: TGCAGTGCAAGACAGGCTACTGGAGCTTTCTTT
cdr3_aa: CSARQATGAFF

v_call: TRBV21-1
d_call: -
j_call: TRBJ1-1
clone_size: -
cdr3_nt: TGTGCCAGCACAAGGCAGAAGAACACTGAAGCTTTCTTT
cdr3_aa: CASTRQKNTEAFF

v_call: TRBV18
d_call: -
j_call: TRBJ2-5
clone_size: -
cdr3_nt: TGTGCCAGCTCACTCTCCGCGGGACAAGAGACCCAGTACTTC
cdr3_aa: CASSLSAGQETQYF

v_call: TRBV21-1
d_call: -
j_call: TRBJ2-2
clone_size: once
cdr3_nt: TGTGCCAGCGGGGATCTAGCGGGGGACACCGGGGAGCTGTTTTTT
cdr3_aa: CASGDLAGDTGELFF

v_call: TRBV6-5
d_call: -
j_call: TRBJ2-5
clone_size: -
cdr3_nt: TGTGCCAGCAGAAGCGGAGGGAGGCCTGAGACCCAGTACTTC
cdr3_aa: CASRSGGRPETQYF

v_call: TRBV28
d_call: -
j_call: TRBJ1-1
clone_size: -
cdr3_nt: TGTGCCAGCAGGGATTCTGAAGCTTTCTTT
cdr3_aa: CASRDSEAFF

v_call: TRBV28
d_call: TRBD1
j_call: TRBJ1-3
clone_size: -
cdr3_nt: TGTGCCAGCAGTTCACTCGGACAGGTGGAAGGAAACACCATATATTTT
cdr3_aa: CASSSLGQVEGNTIYF

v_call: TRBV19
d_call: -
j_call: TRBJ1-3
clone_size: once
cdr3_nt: TGTGCCAGTAGTCCCCGGGGCCTCTCCGGAAACACCATATATTTT
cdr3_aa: CASSPRGLSGNTIYF

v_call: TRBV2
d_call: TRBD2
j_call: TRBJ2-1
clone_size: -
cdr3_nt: TGTGCCAGCAGTCGTCTAGCGGGTTACAATGAGCAGTTCTTC
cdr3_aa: CASSRLAGYNEQFF

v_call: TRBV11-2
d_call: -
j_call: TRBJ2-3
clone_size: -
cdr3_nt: TGTGCCAGCAGCTTAGGATTAGGACTCGCTACGCAGTATTTT
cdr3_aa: CASSLGLGLATQYF

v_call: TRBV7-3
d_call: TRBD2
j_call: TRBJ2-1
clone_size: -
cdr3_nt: TGTGCCAGCAGCTTAATGTCTAGCGGTTACAATGAGCAGTTCTTC
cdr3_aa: CASSLMSSGYNEQFF

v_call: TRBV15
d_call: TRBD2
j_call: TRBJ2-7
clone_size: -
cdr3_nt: TGTGCCACCAGCAGAGCCTGGGGGGGGAAGGGGTACGAGCAGTACTTC
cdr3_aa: CATSRAWGGKGYEQYF

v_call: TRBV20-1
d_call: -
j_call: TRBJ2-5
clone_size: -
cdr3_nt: TGCAGTGCTTTTAGAGAGACCCAGTACTTC
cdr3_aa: CSAFRETQYF

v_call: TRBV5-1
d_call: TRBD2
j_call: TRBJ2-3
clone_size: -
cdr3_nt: TGCGCCAGCAGCCCGAACCCGGGACTAGCAGATACGCAGTATTTT
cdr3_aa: CASSPNPGLADTQYF

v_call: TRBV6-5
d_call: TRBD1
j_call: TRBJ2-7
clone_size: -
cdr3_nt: TGTGCCAGCAGCCCGGACAGGAACGAGCAGTACTTC
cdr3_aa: CASSPDRNEQYF

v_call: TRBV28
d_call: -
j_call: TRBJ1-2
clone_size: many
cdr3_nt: TGTGCCAGCAGTTTTCCCGGGGGAAGAAACTATGGCTACACCTTC
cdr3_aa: CASSFPGGRNYGYTF

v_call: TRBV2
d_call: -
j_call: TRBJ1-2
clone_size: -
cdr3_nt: TGTGCCAGCAGTCCGGGGGGCGGCGGGCCTGGCTACACCTTC
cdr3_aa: CASSPGGGGPGYTF

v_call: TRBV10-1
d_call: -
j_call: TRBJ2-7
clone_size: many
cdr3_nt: TGCGCCAGCAGTGACCGGAGGGGCCAGGCGAGCTACGAGCAGTACTTC
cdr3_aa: CASSDRRGQASYEQYF

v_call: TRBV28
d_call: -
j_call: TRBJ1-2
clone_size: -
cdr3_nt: TGTGCCAGCAGTTTAACTTTCGGCAGGGTCAACTATGGCTACACCTTC
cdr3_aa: CASSLTFGRVNYGYTF

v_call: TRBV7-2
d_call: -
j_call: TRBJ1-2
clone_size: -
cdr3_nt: TGTGCCAGCAGCTTAGCGAACCGCGTGGGCTATGGCTACACCTTC
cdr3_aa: CASSLANRVGYGYTF

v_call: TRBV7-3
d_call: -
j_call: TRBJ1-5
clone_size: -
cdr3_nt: TGTGCCAGCAGCTTAACCAGCAATCAGCCCCAGCATTTT
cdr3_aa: CASSLTSNQPQHF

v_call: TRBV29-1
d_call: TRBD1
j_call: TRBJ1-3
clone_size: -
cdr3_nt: TGCAGCGTTGGGGGGGACAGGGTGAACACCATATATTTT
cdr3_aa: CSVGGDRVNTIYF

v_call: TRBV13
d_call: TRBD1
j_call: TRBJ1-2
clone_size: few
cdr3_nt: TGTGCCAGCAGCTTGGACAGGAACGGCTACACCTTC
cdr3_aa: CASSLDRNGYTF

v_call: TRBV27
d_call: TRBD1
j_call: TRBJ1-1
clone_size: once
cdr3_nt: TGTGCCAGCAGTACTACTGGGAGGGGGCGGTTGTGGAACACTGAAGCTTTCTTT
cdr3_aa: CASSTTGRGRLWNTEAFF